The 22 T cell receptor beta chains below all came from one sample that was sequenced in a study of post-analysis software for immune sequencing data (dated by TCRdb to about 2015). Library prep was done by PCR. For sequencing, an Illumina HiSeq 2500 was employed. To reduce PCR and sequencing biases, unique molecular identifiers were built into the TCR beta cDNA libraries. TCRdb took the public reads, trimmed them with fastp at Q25, ran MiXCR for clone calling and kept in-frame beta chains. Entries that share a CDR3 protein sequence are merged under the most common genes and DNA. The sample table contains approximately 360,000 distinct CDR3 sequences; only one count was recorded for less than 40% of them. The ten biggest clones cover roughly an eighth of the sample. Broader findings and caveats from the paper: Four to six TRBV segments, including TRBV5-6, TRBV5-1 and TRBV20-1, were significantly more frequent in patients than controls.

Their antigen targets remain unknown. Input material: blood. These receptor sequences come from a girl under 18 with multiple sclerosis.

The chain has TRBV6-5 and TRBJ2-7, with D possibly called TRBD1 or TRBD2 (5 bases each). V was pared by 6 bases and J by 5 bases, with 20 bases between. The CDR3 sequence is 15 residues long. Germline values: CDR1 MNHEY, CDR2 SVGAGI. As DNA, the CDR3 is TGTGCCAGCAGGGAAAAGGGACGGGCAAGGGACGAGCAGTACTTC. Translating it yields CASREKGRARDEQYF.

This clonotype was seen a handful of times. The chain combines TRBV12-3 or TRBV12-4 with TRBJ2-1, with TRBD2 matching 7 bases. The CDR3 totals 14 residues. J lost 7 bases, V lost 1 base, and 4 bases had no gene match. The CDR3 region is CASSLGERGNEQFF. DNA for the CDR3: TGTGCCAGCAGTTTAGGGGAGCGGGGAAATGAGCAGTTCTTC.

In its sample, this clonotype was seen a few times. The J gene is TRBJ2-5, the V gene TRBV5-1; tentatively, D is TRBD2 (6 bases). V dropped 7 bases and J dropped 5 bases, with 12 bases sitting between them. Germline V gene sequence: CDR1 SGHRS, CDR2 YFSETQ. This CDR3 has 12 residues. The CDR3 is CASGRGTETQYF. DNA of the CDR3: TGCGCCAGCGGCCGGGGGACGGAGACCCAGTACTTC.

This clonotype was counted at least ten times. The gene calls are TRBV7-9 and TRBJ2-3; D tentatively reads TRBD1 or TRBD2 (5 bases each). CDR1 is SEHNR and CDR2 is FQNEAQ in the germline V gene (reference sequence). V lost 5 bases and J 0 bases, leaving 15 bases between the germline ends. The CDR3 extends over 16 amino acids. DNA for the CDR3: TGTGCCAGCAGCGAACCCCATGAGGGGAGCACAGATACGCAGTATTTT. It encodes CASSEPHEGSTDTQYF.

The J gene is TRBJ2-1, the V gene TRBV20-1; D may correspond to TRBD1 or TRBD2 (5 bases each). CDR1 is DFQATT, CDR2 SNEGSKA, per germline (reference sequence). The CDR3 runs 13 residues. The V and J ends lost 6 bases and 2 bases respectively, with 11 bases between them. The chain's CDR3 is CSAPGQTYNEQFF. CDR3 DNA sequence: TGCAGTGCCCCGGGGCAGACCTACAATGAGCAGTTCTTC.

In this sample, this clonotype turned up a few times. The chain links TRBV27 to TRBJ2-1, with TRBD2 matching 10 bases. The CDR3 length is 15 residues. With 5 bases clipped from V and 4 bases from J, the junction kept 5 bases outside the gene matches. CDR1 and CDR2 from the germline V gene are MNHEY and SMNVEV (reference sequence). CDR3: CASSPFSGGYNEQFF. The DNA for the CDR3 is TGTGCCAGCAGTCCCTTTAGCGGGGGGTACAATGAGCAGTTCTTC.

The chain has TRBV27 and TRBJ2-3, with 12 bases lining up with TRBD2. Germline CDR1 MNHEY, CDR2 SMNVEV (reference sequence). J gave up 5 bases and V 6 bases, and 9 bases lay outside the gene matches. There are 16 residues in the CDR3. The chain's CDR3 is CASSLLAGGPGDTQYF. CDR3 coding DNA: TGTGCCAGCAGCCTGCTAGCGGGGGGGCCAGGAGATACGCAGTATTTT.

This clonotype was detected only a few times. CDR3 DNA: TGTGCCTGGAGCGGGGAATATGGCTACACCTTC. Translated: CAWSGEYGYTF. The chain uses TRBV30 and TRBJ1-2, with no clear D. V lost 3 bases to trimming and J lost 5 bases, with 7 bases between them. The CDR3 contains 11 residues. Germline-derived CDR1 and CDR2 are GTSNPN and SVGIG (reference sequence).

This rearrangement joins TRBV19 to TRBJ1-2; D is unclear. Germline-derived CDR1 and CDR2 are LNHDA and SQIVND (reference sequence). The CDR3 length is 14 residues. The DNA for the CDR3 is TGTGCGACTAGCGGAAAACAGACGCCCTATGGCTACACCTTC. Amino acids: CATSGKQTPYGYTF.

V is TRBV5-1 and J is TRBJ2-3; TRBD2 is a possible D gene (6 bases). The germline V gene has CDR1 SGHRS and CDR2 YFSETQ. The CDR3 totals 13 residues. Deletions cut 4 bases from V and 6 bases from J, with 12 bases between. CDR3 amino acids: CASSAGTPDTQYF. CDR3 in DNA: TGCGCCAGCAGCGCCGGGACTCCTGATACGCAGTATTTT.

The CDR3 DNA reads TGTGCCAGCAGCTTAATCTGGGGTGGAGAGACCCAGTTCTTC. It translates to CASSLIWGGETQFF. V gene TRBV11-2 combines with J gene TRBJ2-5; D is unresolved. TRBJ2-1 explains the end of the DNA better; the J call may be wrong. The CDR3 spans 14 residues. Germline V gives CDR1 SGHAT, CDR2 FQNNGV.

The CDR3 DNA follows: TGTGCCAGCGCCCGGCGACCTTCGGAGCTGTTTTTT. It translates to CASARRPSELFF. V usage is TRBV12-3 or TRBV12-4 and J usage is TRBJ2-2; D call uncertain. The length of the CDR3 is 12 residues. Between the trimmed V and J ends, which lost 8 bases and 10 bases, there was a span of 14 bases.

The rearrangement joins TRBV6-5 to TRBJ1-2, with D possibly TRBD1 on 5 matching bases. From germline, CDR1 is MNHEY and CDR2 SVGAGI. CDR3 length: 15 amino acids. V was cut by 6 bases and J by 0 bases, with 14 bases left in between. The CDR3 reads CASSQSGGANYGYTF. CDR3 nucleotides: TGTGCCAGCAGCCAAAGCGGGGGGGCTAACTATGGCTACACCTTC.

This clonotype was observed many times. The rearrangement joins TRBV5-1 to TRBJ2-6, with D possibly being TRBD1 or TRBD2 (5 bases each). CDR3 length: 16 residues. Between the trimmed V and J ends, which lost 3 bases and 0 bases, there was a span of 10 bases. Germline V gives CDR1 SGHRS, CDR2 YFSETQ. CDR3 protein: CASSSEGSSGANVLTF. In DNA, the CDR3 is TGCGCCAGCAGCTCCGAGGGGAGCTCTGGGGCCAACGTCCTGACTTTC.

The table lists this clonotype with many counts. The chain joins TRBV3-1 to TRBJ2-7; D not resolved. This CDR3 contains 12 residues. The V gene lost 5 bases and the J gene lost 2 bases, with 7 bases spanning the gap. Germline V gives CDR1 LGHDT, CDR2 YNNKEL (reference sequence). CDR3 region: CASSLRAYEQYF. The CDR3 DNA reads TGTGCCAGCAGCTTAAGGGCCTACGAGCAGTACTTC.

V is TRBV20-1 and J is TRBJ2-4; TRBD2 matches at 9 bases. Germline loops: CDR1 DFQATT, CDR2 SNEGSKA (reference sequence). J was trimmed by 0 bases and V by 6 bases; bases with no gene match: 12. The CDR3 loop spans 17 amino acids. The CDR3 protein is CSAQARGGPLAKNIQYF. DNA for the CDR3: TGCAGTGCCCAAGCGCGGGGGGGACCCTTAGCCAAAAACATTCAGTACTTC.

This clonotype has just a few counts. The chain is built from TRBV7-6 and TRBJ1-2; a possible D gene is TRBD1 (5 bases). Trimming shortened V by 2 bases and J by 8 bases, and 15 bases separated the two germline ends. CDR3 length equals 14 residues. The germline V gene encodes CDR1 SGHVS and CDR2 FNYEAQ. The CDR3 reads CASSLTTGWDGYTF. As DNA, the CDR3 is TGTGCCAGCAGCTTAACCACAGGTTGGGACGGCTACACCTTC.

This clonotype was recorded a few times. The J gene is TRBJ2-7, the V gene TRBV7-2; 10 bases are a match to TRBD2. Germline CDR1 is SGHTA and CDR2 is FQGNSA. V shed 4 bases, J shed 5 bases, and the junction held 5 bases outside the gene matches. The CDR3 length is 14 residues. CDR3 coding DNA: TGTGCCAGCAGCTCGGGACTAGCGCCCCACGAGCAGTACTTC. Translation gives CASSSGLAPHEQYF.

This clonotype showed up just a few times. V gene TRBV9 combines with J gene TRBJ2-3; the match to TRBD2 covers 12 bases. The germline V gene encodes CDR1 SGDLS and CDR2 YYNGEE. Trimming cost V 0 bases and J 6 bases; bases outside gene matches: 5. This CDR3 is 16 amino acids long. This chain's CDR3 is CASSVAGTSGLDTQYF. Here the CDR3 DNA reads TGTGCCAGCAGCGTAGCTGGGACTAGCGGGTTGGATACGCAGTATTTT.

The rearrangement joins TRBV6-2 or TRBV6-3 to TRBJ2-7, with a weak D call TRBD1 (6 bases). CDR1 and CDR2 from the germline V gene are MNHEY and SVGEGT. With 5 bases removed from V and 3 bases from J, the gap between germline ends came to 14 bases. The CDR3 consists of 14 residues. This chain's CDR3 is CASSPQGLDYEQYF. In DNA form, the CDR3 reads TGTGCCAGCAGTCCCCAGGGGTTGGACTACGAGCAGTACTTC.

This chain joins TRBV29-1 and TRBJ1-1, with a possible D match to TRBD1 (5 bases). The V gene's germline CDR1 is SQVTM and CDR2 ANQGSEA. The CDR3 runs 16 residues. V was clipped by 4 bases and J by 6 bases, with 24 bases between them. CDR3 nucleotide sequence: TGCAGCGTTGTTCTAGGTGCTCGGGGCTCGGGGGCTGAAGCTTTCTTT. It yields the protein CSVVLGARGSGAEAFF.

The V gene is TRBV4-3, the J gene TRBJ1-4, with D unclear. The germline V and J ends were trimmed by 8 bases and 8 bases, with 9 bases remaining between them. Per the germline V gene, CDR1 is LGHNA and CDR2 is YSLEER. This CDR3 has 11 amino acids. CDR3 amino acids: CASGVGEKLFF. CDR3 sequence (DNA): TGCGCCAGCGGGGTTGGGGAAAAACTGTTTTTT.